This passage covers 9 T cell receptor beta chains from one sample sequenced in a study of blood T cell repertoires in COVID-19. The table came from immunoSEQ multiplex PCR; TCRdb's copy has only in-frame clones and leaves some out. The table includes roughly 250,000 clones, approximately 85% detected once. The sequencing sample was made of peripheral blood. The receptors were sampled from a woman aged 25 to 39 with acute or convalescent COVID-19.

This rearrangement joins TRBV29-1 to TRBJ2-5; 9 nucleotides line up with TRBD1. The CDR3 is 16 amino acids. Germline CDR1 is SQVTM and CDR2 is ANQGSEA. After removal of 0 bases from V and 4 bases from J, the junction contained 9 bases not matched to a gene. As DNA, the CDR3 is TGCAGCGTTGAAGATCAGGGACAGGGTAGGAGAGAGACCCAGTACTTC. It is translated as CSVEDQGQGRRETQYF.

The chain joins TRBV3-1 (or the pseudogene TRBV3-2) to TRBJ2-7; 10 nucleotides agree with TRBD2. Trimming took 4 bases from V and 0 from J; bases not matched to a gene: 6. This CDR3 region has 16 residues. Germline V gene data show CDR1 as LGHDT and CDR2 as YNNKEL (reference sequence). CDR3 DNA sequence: TGTGCCAGCAGCCCGGTGACTAGCGGGCACTCCTACGAGCAGTACTTC. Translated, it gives CASSPVTSGHSYEQYF.

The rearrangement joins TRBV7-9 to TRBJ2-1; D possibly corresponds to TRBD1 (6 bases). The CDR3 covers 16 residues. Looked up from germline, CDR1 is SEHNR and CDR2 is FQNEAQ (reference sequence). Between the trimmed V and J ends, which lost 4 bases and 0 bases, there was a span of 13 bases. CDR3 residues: CASSSLTGSSYNEQFF. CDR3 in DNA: TGTGCCAGCAGCTCATTAACAGGGAGCTCCTACAATGAGCAGTTCTTC.

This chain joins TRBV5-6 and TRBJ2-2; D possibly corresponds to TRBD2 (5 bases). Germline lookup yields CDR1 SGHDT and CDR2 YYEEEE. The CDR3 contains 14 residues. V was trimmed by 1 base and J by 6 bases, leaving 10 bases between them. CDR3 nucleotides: TGTGCCAGCAGCTTGTTTGGGAGTCCCGGGGAGCTGTTTTTT. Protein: CASSLFGSPGELFF.

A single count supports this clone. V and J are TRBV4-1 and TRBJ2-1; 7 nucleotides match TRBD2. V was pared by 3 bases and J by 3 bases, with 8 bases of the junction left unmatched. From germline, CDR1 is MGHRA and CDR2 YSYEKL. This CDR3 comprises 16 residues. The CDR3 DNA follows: TGCGCCAGCAGCCACCTTGGGACTACCCTCTACAATGAGCAGTTCTTC. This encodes CASSHLGTTLYNEQFF.

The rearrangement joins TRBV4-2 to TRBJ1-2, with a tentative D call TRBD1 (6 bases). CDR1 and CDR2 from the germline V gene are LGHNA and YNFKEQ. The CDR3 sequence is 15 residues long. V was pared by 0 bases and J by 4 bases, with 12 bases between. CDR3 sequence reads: CASSQDYRVVYGYTF. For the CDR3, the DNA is TGTGCCAGCAGCCAAGATTACAGGGTTGTCTATGGCTACACCTTC.

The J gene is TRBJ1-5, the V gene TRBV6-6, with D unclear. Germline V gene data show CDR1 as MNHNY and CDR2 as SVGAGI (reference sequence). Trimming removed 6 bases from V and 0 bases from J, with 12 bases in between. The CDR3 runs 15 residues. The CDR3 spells CASRRFGSSNQPQHF. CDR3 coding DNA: TGTGCCAGCAGGCGGTTTGGGAGTAGCAATCAGCCCCAGCATTTT.

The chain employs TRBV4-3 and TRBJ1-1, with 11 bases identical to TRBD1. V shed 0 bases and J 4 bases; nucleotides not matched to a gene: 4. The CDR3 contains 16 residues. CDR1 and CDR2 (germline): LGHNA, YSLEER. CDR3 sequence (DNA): TGCGCCAGCAGCCAAGACGGGACAGGGGGAAGCACTGAAGCTTTCTTT. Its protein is CASSQDGTGGSTEAFF.

CDR3 DNA sequence: TGTGCCAGCAGCTTGGTTCCAGATTATAATTCACCCCTCCACTTT. Protein: CASSLVPDYNSPLHF. The chain employs TRBV5-4 and TRBJ1-6; D is uncertain. Looked up from germline, CDR1 is SGHNT and CDR2 is YYREEE (reference sequence). This CDR3 is built from 15 residues. V lost 0 bases to trimming and J lost 4 bases, with 8 bases between them.